This is a list of T cell receptor beta chains from one sample in a study of cytomegalovirus exposure and HLA in healthy donors. Measured with immunoSEQ multiplex PCR; TCRdb has only the in-frame clones, and not every one. The table has more than 100,000 clones, 70% to 90% seen once. Sequenced sample: PBMCs. The receptors derive from a woman aged 18-29 years in good health and CMV-seropositive. CDR3s include the opening cysteine and the closing phenylalanine or tryptophan. A D gene is named only where the DNA matches it firmly. The listing skips clone size in some rows; elsewhere it reads once, few, many or a size class.

CATSRDTGFFGQPQHF	TGTGCCACCAGCAGAGATACAGGGTTTTTCGGACAGCCCCAGCATTTT	TRBJ1-5	NA	TRBV15	NA
CASSIGGGGGTEAFF	TGTGCCAGTAGTATAGGAGGGGGCGGAGGCACTGAAGCTTTCTTT	TRBJ1-1	NA	TRBV19	TRBD1
CAWRMTGGYNSPLHF	TGTGCCTGGAGGATGACAGGGGGCTATAATTCACCCCTCCACTTT	TRBJ1-6	NA	TRBV30	TRBD1
CASSKFLGQGTHEQYF	TGTGCCAGTAGTAAGTTTTTGGGACAGGGGACGCACGAGCAGTACTTC	TRBJ2-7	many	TRBV19	TRBD1
CASSPDRLENTEAFF	TGTGCCAGCTCACCGGACAGGTTGGAGAACACTGAAGCTTTCTTT	TRBJ1-1	NA	TRBV18	TRBD1
CAWGPQSQETQYF	TGTGCCTGGGGGCCCCAGAGCCAAGAGACCCAGTACTTC	TRBJ2-5	NA	TRBV30	NA
CASSSKQGNTGELFF	TGTGCCAGCTCGTCAAAGCAGGGCAACACCGGGGAGCTGTTTTTT	TRBJ2-2	once	TRBV18	NA
CASSRTGQGFNEQYF	TGTGCCAGCAGTCGTACGGGACAGGGGTTTAACGAGCAGTACTTC	TRBJ2-7	NA	TRBV9	TRBD1
CASSDSQAGELFF	TGTGCCAGCAGTGACTCGCAGGCCGGGGAGCTGTTTTTT	TRBJ2-2	NA	TRBV6-4	NA
CASTKGGTSVYEQYF	TGTGCCAGCACGAAAGGTGGGACTAGCGTTTACGAGCAGTACTTC	TRBJ2-7	NA	TRBV27	TRBD2
CASSLGRLVDEQFF	TGTGCCAGCAGTTTGGGTCGACTAGTCGATGAGCAGTTCTTC	TRBJ2-1	once	TRBV27	NA
CASSYGMGAQDGYTF	TGTGCCAGCAGCTACGGGATGGGGGCGCAGGATGGCTACACCTTC	TRBJ1-2	once	TRBV5-8	NA
CASSPQTGFRILGAFF	TGTGCCAGCAGCCCCCAGACAGGGTTTAGGATTTTAGGAGCTTTCTTT	TRBJ1-1	NA	TRBV7-9	TRBD1
CASSLVGGGAGYYEQYF	TGTGCCAGCAGCTTAGTAGGGGGGGGCGCGGGTTACTACGAGCAGTACTTC	TRBJ2-7	NA	TRBV11-2	NA
CASSVVRSRAVNTGELFF	TGTGCCAGCAGCGTAGTTCGGTCCCGAGCGGTCAACACCGGGGAGCTGTTTTTT	TRBJ2-2	NA	TRBV9	NA
CASSPTPSLDTQYF	TGTGCCAGCAGCCCCACTCCTTCCCTGGATACGCAGTATTTT	TRBJ2-3	NA	TRBV11-2	NA
CASSYGTPAGEQYF	TGTGCCAGCAGTTACGGGACTCCTGCGGGAGAGCAGTACTTC	TRBJ2-7	NA	TRBV11-3	NA
CAWSVLFTEAFF	TGTGCCTGGAGTGTTTTATTTACTGAAGCTTTCTTT	TRBJ1-1	NA	TRBV30	NA
CASKYKGETNTEAFF	TGTGCCAGCAAATACAAGGGGGAGACGAACACTGAAGCTTTCTTT	TRBJ1-1	NA	TRBV6-4	NA
CASSQSKGGYGYTF	TGTGCCAGCAGTCAATCGAAAGGAGGTTATGGCTACACCTTC	TRBJ1-2	NA	TRBV6-6	NA
CASGLVLLPGELFF	TGTGCTAGTGGTTTGGTCCTATTGCCCGGGGAGCTGTTTTTT	TRBJ2-2	once	TRBV12-5	NA
CASSGLTGSGYEQYF	TGTGCCAGCAGTGGTCTTACAGGGAGCGGTTACGAGCAGTACTTC	TRBJ2-7	NA	TRBV6-5	NA
CASSFLGTGDLGEQYF	TGTGCCAGTAGTTTTCTTGGGACAGGGGATCTCGGGGAGCAGTACTTC	TRBJ2-7	few	TRBV19	TRBD1
CASSPLGEGRAFF	TGTGCCAGCAGCCCCCTCGGGGAGGGGCGCGCTTTCTTT	TRBJ1-1	NA	TRBV7-2	NA
CASSRGSGGRSDTQYF	TGCGCCAGCAGCCGGGGCTCAGGGGGCAGGTCAGATACGCAGTATTTT	TRBJ2-3	NA	TRBV4-3	TRBD1
CASSLEVSGDYNEQFF	TGTGCCAGCAGCTTGGAGGTTAGCGGGGACTACAATGAGCAGTTCTTC	TRBJ2-1	once	TRBV5-8	TRBD2
CASRRGTQGEKLFF	TGCGCCAGCAGGAGGGGGACACAGGGTGAAAAACTGTTTTTT	TRBJ1-4	NA	TRBV5-1	NA
CASAREMNTEAFF	TGTGCCAGTGCGCGCGAGATGAACACTGAAGCTTTCTTT	TRBJ1-1	NA	TRBV4-2	NA
CAWTNSDTQYF	TGTGCCTGGACCAACTCAGATACGCAGTATTTT	TRBJ2-3	NA	TRBV30	NA
CASRQQETQYF	TGCGCCAGCAGACAACAAGAGACCCAGTACTTC	TRBJ2-5	NA	TRBV5-1	NA
CASSLTAGYEQYF	TGTGCCAGCAGCTTGACTGCGGGCTACGAGCAGTACTTC	TRBJ2-7	NA	TRBV5-8	NA
CASRPDRGNQPQHF	TGTGCCAGCAGGCCAGACAGGGGCAATCAGCCCCAGCATTTT	TRBJ1-5	NA	TRBV6-5	TRBD1
CASSVGDQGQPQHF	TGTGCCAGCAGCGTAGGGGATCAGGGGCAGCCCCAGCATTTT	TRBJ1-5	NA	TRBV9	NA
CATSRDRARYEQYF	TGTGCCACCAGCAGAGACAGGGCCAGGTACGAGCAGTACTTC	TRBJ2-7	NA	TRBV15	NA
CASSHAGTGSWEQYF	TGTGCCAGCTCACACGCCGGGACAGGGTCCTGGGAGCAGTACTTC	TRBJ2-7	NA	TRBV18	TRBD1
CASSYPTGTVYAEAFF	TGTGCCAGCAGTTACCCTACCGGGACAGTCTACGCTGAAGCTTTCTTT	TRBJ1-1	NA	TRBV6-5	TRBD1
CASTRSSGGLLNSPLHF	TGTGCCAGCACTAGATCGAGCGGTGGACTGCTAAATTCACCCCTCCACTTT	TRBJ1-6	NA	TRBV2	NA
CASSFNRENTEAFF	TGCGCCAGCAGCTTCAACAGGGAGAACACTGAAGCTTTCTTT	TRBJ1-1	NA	TRBV5-1	NA
CASSLATGTVSQPQHF	TGTGCCAGCAGCTTAGCGACAGGGACTGTTAGTCAGCCCCAGCATTTT	TRBJ1-5	NA	TRBV7-2	TRBD1
CASSSPGQGRRDTQYF	TGTGCCAGCAGCTCGCCGGGACAGGGAAGACGAGATACGCAGTATTTT	TRBJ2-3	NA	TRBV7-8	TRBD1
CASSGMAGNQPQHF	TGTGCCAGCAGTGGAATGGCAGGGAATCAGCCCCAGCATTTT	TRBJ1-5	NA	TRBV2	NA
CASSIQGGNQPQHF	TGTGCCAGTAGTATTCAGGGGGGAAATCAGCCCCAGCATTTT	TRBJ1-5	NA	TRBV19	TRBD1
CASSIRTRHNEQFF	TGTGCCAGCAGCATCCGGACTAGACACAATGAGCAGTTCTTC	TRBJ2-1	NA	TRBV7-8	TRBD2
CSAAGPSNTEAFF	TGCAGCGCAGCGGGACCGTCCAACACTGAAGCTTTCTTT	TRBJ1-1	NA	TRBV29-1	NA
CASSAYRGNTEAFF	TGTGCCAGCAGCGCGTACAGGGGTAACACTGAAGCTTTCTTT	TRBJ1-1	NA	TRBV7-6	TRBD1
CASSEYNEGAGYTF	TGTGCCAGCAGTGAATATAATGAAGGGGCTGGCTACACCTTC	TRBJ1-2	NA	TRBV25-1	NA
CASSLAGGGGARHEQFF	TGTGCCAGCAGCTTGGCCGGAGGCGGGGGGGCCCGCCATGAGCAGTTCTTC	TRBJ2-1	NA	TRBV5-4	TRBD2
CASSQDLDRAYEQYF	TGCGCCAGCAGCCAAGACTTGGACAGAGCCTACGAGCAGTACTTC	TRBJ2-7	NA	TRBV4-1	NA
CASSLRGGLAQHF	TGTGCCAGCAGCTTGCGAGGTGGTTTAGCCCAGCATTTT	TRBJ1-5	NA	TRBV5-8	NA
CASSQASGGASYEQYF	TGCGCCAGCAGCCAAGCGTCCGGGGGGGCATCCTACGAGCAGTACTTC	TRBJ2-7	once	TRBV4-1	TRBD2
CASSRGGENTEAFF	TGTGCTAGCAGCCGGGGAGGGGAAAACACTGAAGCTTTCTTT	TRBJ1-1	NA	TRBV7-7	NA
CASSQRLAGGLETQYF	TGTGCCAGCAGCCAAAGACTAGCGGGGGGTTTAGAGACCCAGTACTTC	TRBJ2-5	NA	TRBV7-9	TRBD2
CASSSTSGSLIEQYF	TGTGCCAGCAGCTCGACTAGCGGGAGTTTGATCGAGCAGTACTTC	TRBJ2-7	NA	TRBV7-2	TRBD2
CAVPGSRKGLKGTEAFF	TGTGCTGTGCCTGGAAGTCGGAAGGGACTCAAGGGCACTGAAGCTTTCTTT	TRBJ1-1	NA	TRBV30	NA
CASSQTESYGYTF	TGCGCCAGCAGCCAAACAGAAAGCTATGGCTACACCTTC	TRBJ1-2	few	TRBV4-1	NA
CASVGGQGRVNEQFF	TGTGCCAGCGTCGGAGGACAGGGAAGGGTCAATGAGCAGTTCTTC	TRBJ2-1	NA	TRBV7-8	TRBD1
CASRPPTSGSGSEQYF	TGTGCCAGCAGACCCCCGACTAGCGGGAGCGGTAGCGAGCAGTACTTC	TRBJ2-7	NA	TRBV6-6	TRBD2
CASTPGTGIFQPQHF	TGTGCCAGCACACCCGGGACAGGGATTTTTCAGCCCCAGCATTTT	TRBJ1-5	NA	TRBV6-6	TRBD1
CASSRGQAKNIQYF	TGTGCCAGCAGCCGTGGGCAAGCCAAAAACATTCAGTACTTC	TRBJ2-4	NA	TRBV5-4	NA
CASSAGQGGFLQQYF	TGTGCCAGCAGCGCCGGACAGGGTGGTTTTCTTCAGCAGTACTTC	TRBJ2-7	NA	TRBV7-9	TRBD1